Presented here are 15 T cell receptor beta chains from one specimen sequenced in a study of blood T cell repertoires in COVID-19. This table comes from immunoSEQ multiplex PCR, and its TCRdb copy is limited to in-frame clones, with some not included. Here the sample spans 250,000 or so clones, approximately 91% being singletons. Source material: peripheral blood. These TCRs come from a woman aged 35 to 49 who had recovered from COVID-19.

This chain connects TRBV6-5 to TRBJ2-4, with 7 bases matching TRBD1. Germline CDR1 reads MNHEY; CDR2 reads SVGAGI. With V trimmed by 5 bases and J by 8 bases, 6 bases remained unmatched. CDR3 length: 13 residues. The CDR3 sequence is CASSSRDRDIQYF. Here the CDR3 DNA reads TGTGCCAGCAGTAGCCGGGACAGAGACATTCAGTACTTC.

The CDR3 spells CASSQTSGRTYEQYF. CDR3 coding DNA: TGTGCCAGCAGCCAGACTAGCGGGAGAACCTACGAGCAGTACTTC. The rearrangement joins TRBV6-5 to TRBJ2-7; 12 bases match TRBD2. CDR1 and CDR2 (germline): MNHEY, SVGAGI. The length of the CDR3 is 15 residues. V shed 6 bases, J shed 2 bases, and the junction held 5 bases outside the gene matches.

The rearrangement links TRBV4-1 to TRBJ2-5; perhaps TRBD1 as D (6 bases). The CDR3 covers 13 residues. Germline V gene data show CDR1 as MGHRA and CDR2 as YSYEKL. V lost 2 bases and J 4 bases, leaving 8 bases between the germline ends. Written as DNA, the CDR3 is TGCGCCAGCAGCCAAATAGGGGGAGAGACCCAGTACTTC. It specifies CASSQIGGETQYF.

This clone was seen only once. The gene calls are TRBV5-4 and TRBJ2-7; 14 nucleotides line up with TRBD2. V was clipped by 3 bases and J by 6 bases; unmatched bases: 2. This CDR3 region has 14 residues. Germline-derived CDR1 and CDR2 are SGHNT and YYREEE (reference sequence). CDR3 bases: TGTGCCAGCAGCTCGGGACTAGCGGGAGCCGAGCAGTACTTC. It translates to CASSSGLAGAEQYF.

The V gene is TRBV7-9, the J gene TRBJ2-5; D might be TRBD2 (6 bases). Per the germline V gene, CDR1 is SEHNR and CDR2 is FQNEAQ (reference sequence). Trimming shortened V by 0 bases and J by 1 base, and 15 bases separated the two germline ends. This CDR3 has 17 amino acids. CDR3 in amino acids: CASSLARDSTGQETQYF. The CDR3 coding sequence is TGTGCCAGCAGCTTAGCGAGGGACTCCACGGGCCAAGAGACCCAGTACTTC.

The chain recombines TRBV6-5 with TRBJ1-1, with D perhaps TRBD1 (6 bases). The germline V gene encodes CDR1 MNHEY and CDR2 SVGAGI. The germline V and J ends were trimmed by 8 bases and 2 bases, with 12 bases remaining between them. The CDR3 has 13 residues. CDR3 protein: CASPRTDNTEAFF. Here the CDR3 DNA reads TGTGCCAGCCCCAGGACAGATAACACTGAAGCTTTCTTT.

The chain couples TRBV27 to TRBJ2-2; tentatively, D is TRBD1 (5 bases). The CDR3 totals 13 residues. The ends were cut back, 5 bases at V and 6 bases at J, with 10 bases in the middle. Germline CDR1 and CDR2: MNHEY and SMNVEV (reference sequence). CDR3 nucleotides: TGTGCCAGCAGTCACACAGGTCCCGGGGAGCTGTTTTTT. Its protein product is CASSHTGPGELFF.

The chain couples TRBV24-1 to TRBJ2-5; tentative D call: TRBD2 (6 bases). This CDR3 has 12 residues. Trimming left V 3 bases short and J 7 bases short, with 8 bases between. The germline V gene encodes CDR1 KGHDR and CDR2 SFDVKD. This chain's CDR3 is CATSDPGGTQYF. The DNA for the CDR3 is TGTGCCACCAGTGATCCCGGGGGGACCCAGTACTTC.

The rearrangement uses TRBV6-5 and TRBJ1-1; TRBD1 might be the D (6 bases). The CDR3 runs 14 residues. CDR1 and CDR2 from the germline V gene are MNHEY and SVGAGI. V was pared by 6 bases and J by 1 base, with 12 bases between. The DNA for the CDR3 is TGTGCCAGCAGACTCGGACAGCAGAACACTGAAGCTTTCTTT. Protein: CASRLGQQNTEAFF.

The rearrangement uses TRBV6-2 or TRBV6-3 and TRBJ2-7, with 9 bases identical to TRBD2. Germline values: CDR1 MNHEY, CDR2 SVGEGT. V trimming: 4 bases; J trimming: 2 bases; junction bases outside the gene matches: 3. This CDR3 spans 14 amino acids. Here the CDR3 reads CASSSAGGPYEQYF. The DNA for the CDR3 is TGTGCCAGCAGTTCGGCGGGAGGGCCCTACGAGCAGTACTTC.

The J gene is TRBJ2-5, the V gene TRBV20-1, with D unresolved. Between the trimmed V and J ends, which lost 5 bases and 3 bases, there was a span of 7 bases. The germline CDR1 and CDR2 sequences are DFQATT and SNEGSKA (reference sequence). The CDR3 extends over 11 amino acids. CDR3 sequence reads: CSAHREETQYF. The CDR3 DNA is TGCAGTGCTCACAGAGAAGAGACCCAGTACTTC.

The V gene is TRBV6-5, the J gene TRBJ1-2; 7 bases fit TRBD1. Germline CDR1 is MNHEY and CDR2 is SVGAGI. This CDR3 is built from 16 residues. Trimming cost V 2 bases and J 4 bases; bases outside gene matches: 10. CDR3 bases: TGTGCCAGCAGTTACAGATTGATCCGGGACAGCTATGGCTACACCTTC. It specifies CASSYRLIRDSYGYTF.

The chain links TRBV18 to TRBJ1-3; D is uncertain. V lost 3 bases to trimming and J lost 2 bases, with 11 bases between them. The CDR3 length is 15 residues. Per the germline V gene, CDR1 is KGHSH and CDR2 is LQKENI. The CDR3 loop reads CASSPKSGAGNTIYF. CDR3 nucleotides: TGTGCCAGCTCACCCAAAAGCGGGGCTGGAAACACCATATATTTT.

The chain uses TRBV2 and TRBJ2-2; unclear D gene. The CDR3 has 14 residues. The V and J ends lost 4 bases and 1 base respectively, with 7 bases between them. Germline CDR1 and CDR2: SNHLY and FYNNEI. The CDR3 is CASSVNGNTGELFF. Here the CDR3 DNA reads TGTGCCAGCAGTGTGAACGGGAACACCGGGGAGCTGTTTTTT.

This CDR3 is CASSLAYRGTMGNTEAFF. The CDR3 DNA follows: TGCGCCAGCAGCTTGGCCTACAGGGGGACCATGGGGAACACTGAAGCTTTCTTT. The chain employs TRBV5-1 and TRBJ1-1, with TRBD1 identical over 8 bases. V dropped 0 bases and J dropped 1; count of bases not matched to a gene: 11. There are 18 residues in the CDR3. CDR1 is SGHRS, CDR2 YFSETQ, per germline.